This TCR beta chain was identified during a study of tumor-infiltrating lymphocytes in primary liver carcinoma. A primer matching the constant region was used to make TCR beta cDNA from approximately 500 ng of total RNA. ARM-PCR was slightly modified, and three nested multiplex PCR rounds with it gave rise to the TCR beta libraries. TRBV1-TRBV30 forward primers paired with a C-beta reverse primer drove the first two PCR rounds, around 9 cycles each. TCRdb reprocessed the multiplex PCR reads via MiXCR and lists one record per CDR3 protein. The data hold more than 50,000 distinct CDR3 sequences, with about 73% observed a single time. Co-extraction of both nucleic acids (RNA and DNA) used roughly 18-34 mg of unsorted bulk tissue. This clonotype has at least ten counts. The CDR3 is 14 residues long. The V and J ends lost 8 bases and 0 bases respectively, with 11 bases between them. Germline CDR1 is MNHEY and CDR2 is SVGAGI.

The rearrangement links TRBV6-5 to TRBJ1-3; D gene ambiguous. The source of this sequence is a man aged 35 to 55 with primary liver carcinoma and hepatitis B virus infection. Input material: liver tumor tissue from sampling region 2. Subset given: tumor region T2, inferior pole. The CDR3 spells CASGRHISGNTIYF. The CDR3 DNA is TGTGCCAGCGGCAGGCATATCTCTGGAAACACCATATATTTT.